These T cell receptor beta chains were read from a single sample in a study of blood T cell repertoires in COVID-19. Method: immunoSEQ multiplex PCR; TCRdb's copy keeps in-frame clones and lacks some. The data hold under 250,000 clones, with around 82% observed a single time. The source material was peripheral blood. The receptors stem from a woman in her seventies with acute or convalescent COVID-19. Both conserved end residues are part of each CDR3. The D gene is left open where the match is weak. Size tells how often a clone was seen (once, few, many) or the class of an expanded clone, and some rows leave it out.

clone size	D gene	J gene	V gene	CDR3 DNA	CDR3 protein
-	-	TRBJ1-2	TRBV30	TGTGCCTGGAATTCCTTAGCTAACTATGGCTACACCTTC	CAWNSLANYGYTF
-	TRBD1	TRBJ1-2	TRBV7-8	TGTGCCAGCGGTGTGGACAGGGCATCCGGCTACACCTTC	CASGVDRASGYTF
few	-	TRBJ1-5	TRBV4-1	TGCGCCAGCAGCCAAGTTCGGGCGGGTCAGCCCCAGCATTTT	CASSQVRAGQPQHF
-	-	TRBJ2-4	TRBV6-1	TGTGCCAGCAGTGAGGGGCTAAACATTCAGTACTTC	CASSEGLNIQYF
-	TRBD1	TRBJ2-1	TRBV7-2	TGTGCCAGCAGCATCGGACAGGGCAATGAGCAGTTCTTC	CASSIGQGNEQFF
once	TRBD1	TRBJ2-7	TRBV5-6	TGTGCCAGCAGCTTGCCTGAGACAGGGGTCTCCTACGAGCAGTACTTC	CASSLPETGVSYEQYF
-	-	TRBJ1-4	TRBV7-2	TGTGCCAGCAGCGCCCAGACAGGAGATAATGAAAAACTGTTTTTT	CASSAQTGDNEKLFF
-	-	TRBJ1-1	TRBV7-9	TGTGCCAGCAGTTTTCCAGCGGGCCAGCCCATGAACACTGAAGCTTTCTTT	CASSFPAGQPMNTEAFF
-	TRBD2	TRBJ2-2	TRBV4-1	TGCGCCAGCAGCCAAGACCGGACTAGCGGGAGGGCGAACACCGGGAAGCTGTTTTTT	CASSQDRTSGRANTGKLFF
-	TRBD2	TRBJ2-5	TRBV30	TGTGCCTGGAGTGAGGGGACTAGCGGGGGCCAAGAGACCCAGTACTTC	CAWSEGTSGGQETQYF
-	TRBD1	TRBJ2-5	TRBV24-1	TGTGCCACCAGTGATCCCGGACAGGGGGTGAAGACCCAGTACTTC	CATSDPGQGVKTQYF
-	-	TRBJ1-1	TRBV11-2	TGTGCCAGCAGCTTCCTTCCGAACACTGAAGCTTTCTTT	CASSFLPNTEAFF
-	-	TRBJ2-5	TRBV6-5	TGTGCCAGCACCCGCGGAGGGGTCGGGGAGACCCAGTACTTC	CASTRGGVGETQYF
-	TRBD2	TRBJ2-5	TRBV5-1	TGCGCCAGCAGACTCACCGGGACTAGCGAAGAGACCCAGTACTTC	CASRLTGTSEETQYF
-	-	TRBJ1-5	TRBV18	TGTGCCAGCTCGGGAGAACAGGGAATCCAGCCCCAGCATTTT	CASSGEQGIQPQHF
few	TRBD2	TRBJ2-7	TRBV19	TGTGCCAGTAGTATGGGGCTAGCGGGAATCTACGAGCAGTACTTC	CASSMGLAGIYEQYF
-	-	TRBJ1-4	TRBV6-1	TGTGCCAGCAGTGAGGGGGCGGGTGAAAAACTGTTTTTT	CASSEGAGEKLFF
-	-	TRBJ2-3	TRBV3-1/TRBV3-2	TGTGCCAGCAGCCAAGTGCGGAGCGCAGATACGCAGTATTTT	CASSQVRSADTQYF
-	TRBD1	TRBJ2-1	TRBV5-5	TGTGCCAGCGCCGGGACAGCCGTCTCCTACAATGAGCAGTTCTTC	CASAGTAVSYNEQFF
-	-	TRBJ1-2	TRBV2	TGTGCCAGCAGTAAACAGGACCCCTATGGCTACACCTTC	CASSKQDPYGYTF
-	-	TRBJ1-1	TRBV19	TGTGCCAGTAGGACTACGGACGGGACAAAAGCTTTCTTT	CASRTTDGTKAFF
few	-	TRBJ2-2	TRBV29-1	TGCAGCGTTGGACTGCAATTAAACACCGGGGAGCTGTTTTTT	CSVGLQLNTGELFF
-	TRBD2	TRBJ2-7	TRBV2	TGTGCCAGCAAGACTAGCGGGAGTTCCCACGAGCAGTACTTC	CASKTSGSSHEQYF
-	-	TRBJ1-3	TRBV28	TGTGCCAGCAGTTCTCAGGGGTTTTTCTCTGGAAACACCATATATTTT	CASSSQGFFSGNTIYF
-	-	TRBJ2-7	TRBV5-1	TGCGCCAGCTCGGTGGAACTAGCCGTAGGGGAGCAGTACTTC	CASSVELAVGEQYF
-	-	TRBJ2-7	TRBV19	TGTGCCAGTAGTATAGAGGCACAAAACTACGAGCAGTACTTC	CASSIEAQNYEQYF
-	-	TRBJ1-5	TRBV6-5	TGTGCCAGCAGTCTAGATAGCAATCAGCCCCAGCATTTT	CASSLDSNQPQHF
-	-	TRBJ2-7	TRBV11-2	TGTGCCAGCAGCTTAATATCCGTCAGCTCCTACGAGCAGTACTTC	CASSLISVSSYEQYF
-	TRBD1	TRBJ2-1	TRBV15	TGTGCCACCAGCAGATCGACAGGGGGCTTCTACAATGAGCAGTTCTTC	CATSRSTGGFYNEQFF
-	-	TRBJ2-4	TRBV5-1	TGCGCCAGCAGCTTGGGCCAACAGGGAAACATTCAGTACTTC	CASSLGQQGNIQYF
-	TRBD2	TRBJ2-3	TRBV9	TGTGCCAGCAGCCTCAGACTAGCGGGGGGAGGTGCAGATACGCAGTATTTT	CASSLRLAGGGADTQYF
-	-	TRBJ1-2	TRBV29-1	TGCAGCGTTTTAGACTACCTCTATGGCTACACCTTC	CSVLDYLYGYTF
-	-	TRBJ1-1	TRBV14	TGTGCCAGCAGCCAAAACACAGCATCTGAAGCTTTCTTT	CASSQNTASEAFF
once	-	TRBJ2-3	TRBV15	TGTGCCACCAGCAGAGGGCGGGGTAGCACAGATACGCAGTATTTT	CATSRGRGSTDTQYF
-	TRBD2	TRBJ2-5	TRBV4-2	TGTGCCAGCAGCCAAGAAGGGTGGGCGGGAGAAGGAGAGACCCAGTACTTC	CASSQEGWAGEGETQYF
-	-	TRBJ1-5	TRBV2	TGTGCCAGCAGTGTTGGTCAGAACAATCAGCCCCAGCATTTT	CASSVGQNNQPQHF
-	TRBD1	TRBJ1-5	TRBV3-1/TRBV3-2	TGTGCCAGCAGCCCCGGACAGGAGACTGATCAGCCCCAGCATTTT	CASSPGQETDQPQHF
once	-	TRBJ1-6	TRBV25-1	TGTGCCAGCAGTGGCCTAGGCGAGCGGAATTCACCCCTCCACTTT	CASSGLGERNSPLHF
-	-	TRBJ1-1	TRBV2	TGTGCCAGCAGGGGAGCGAACATGAACACTGAAGCTTTCTTT	CASRGANMNTEAFF
-	-	TRBJ2-1	TRBV24-1	TGTGCCACCAGTGATTATGCGAGGGGGGAGCAGTTCTTC	CATSDYARGEQFF
-	-	TRBJ2-1	TRBV2	TGTGCCAGCAGTGAAACTAGTGAGGCTTACAATGAGCAGTTCTTC	CASSETSEAYNEQFF
few	-	TRBJ1-2	TRBV5-5	TGTGCCAGCAGCTTGGCGGGTAGCTATGGCTACACCTTC	CASSLAGSYGYTF
-	TRBD1	TRBJ1-5	TRBV28	TGTGCCAGCAGTCCCGTCCGACAGGGCGTTAGCAATCAGCCCCAGCATTTT	CASSPVRQGVSNQPQHF
-	TRBD2	TRBJ2-7	TRBV3-1/TRBV3-2	TGTGCCAGCAGCCGGGACTACGACCCTTACTACGAGCAGTACTTC	CASSRDYDPYYEQYF
few	-	TRBJ2-1	TRBV19	TGTGCCAGCAAGAGTCCTCATTCCTACAATGAGCAGTTCTTC	CASKSPHSYNEQFF
few	TRBD1	TRBJ1-2	TRBV10-3	TGTGCCATCACGGCCGATACTACAGGGGGCGATGGCTACACCTTC	CAITADTTGGDGYTF
once	TRBD1	TRBJ1-2	TRBV6-1	TGTGCCAGCAGTGAAACGACAGGGGACGGCTACACCTTC	CASSETTGDGYTF
-	-	TRBJ1-2	TRBV27	TGTGCCAGCAACCTGCTATCTAACTATGGCTACACCTTC	CASNLLSNYGYTF
-	TRBD2	TRBJ2-5	TRBV10-1	TGCGCCAGCAGTGAGTCTGCTAGCGGGAGCTTCGAGACCCAGTACTTC	CASSESASGSFETQYF
-	-	TRBJ2-1	TRBV3-1/TRBV3-2	TGTGCCAGCAGCCAAGGTGGAGCCAATGAGCAGTTCTTC	CASSQGGANEQFF
many	TRBD2	TRBJ2-7	TRBV19	TGTGCCACCGGACTAGCGCCGGCCTACGAGCAGTACTTC	CATGLAPAYEQYF
-	-	TRBJ1-5	TRBV14	TGTGCCAGCAGTGAGGGCGTTTTTCAGCCCCAGCATTTT	CASSEGVFQPQHF
-	TRBD2	TRBJ2-1	TRBV7-2	TGTGCCAGCAGCTTGGCGGGAGTATTAAATGAGCAGTTCTTC	CASSLAGVLNEQFF
-	TRBD2	TRBJ2-5	TRBV5-1	TGCGCCAGCAGCTTTTTAAGTCGGACTAGCGGGGAGACCCAGTACTTC	CASSFLSRTSGETQYF